This TCR beta chain was captured by sequencing in a study of beta chain features in type 1 diabetes. This clone was recorded a few times. The antigen remains unidentified. TCRB transcripts that were expressed got sequenced, as all of the isolated RNA had been reverse transcribed. The repertoire was sequenced with immunoSEQ multiplex PCR; TCRdb's copy has only in-frame clones and lacks some. The sample carries some 250,000 clones, 9.5% to 13% recorded once. Whole-study results and caveats: People with Type 1 diabetes carried modestly yet significantly shorter TCRB CDR3s in all four CD4+ subsets.

The sample consisted of naive CD4+ T cells from blood. The clonotype originates from a man aged 25 to 40 with type 1 diabetes.

The CDR3 DNA sequence: TGTGCCTGGAGCGGGGGTAGCACAGATACGCAGTATTTT. Its protein is CAWSGGSTDTQYF. The chain uses TRBV30 and TRBJ2-3; D is perhaps TRBD2 (6 bases). V lost 3 bases to trimming and J lost 0 bases, with 7 bases between them. The CDR3 loop spans 13 amino acids. In germline, CDR1 is GTSNPN, CDR2 SVGIG (reference sequence).